This T cell receptor (beta chain) was sequenced for a study of regulatory and conventional T cells in RAG deficiency. CDR1 and CDR2 (germline): WSHSY, SAAADI. CDR3 size: 14 residues. The germline V and J ends were trimmed by 3 bases and 3 bases, with 11 bases remaining between them. Method: immunoSEQ multiplex PCR; TCRdb's copy keeps in-frame clones and lacks some. The sample has about 29,000 clones; about 95% are singletons. Conventional CD4+ T cells were sorted from blood as CD25-low CD127-high cells. This same sample was also part of a study on regulatory T cells. That source notes: Amplification used 52 TRBV primers and 13 TRBJ primers.

This TCR was sampled from a human donor in good health. The V call is TRBV10-2, the J call TRBJ1-1, with D hard to call. The sequenced sample was CD25- CD4+ T cells sorted from blood. This CDR3 reads CASSERERHTEAFF. For the CDR3, the DNA is TGCGCCAGCAGTGAAAGGGAGCGCCACACTGAAGCTTTCTTT.